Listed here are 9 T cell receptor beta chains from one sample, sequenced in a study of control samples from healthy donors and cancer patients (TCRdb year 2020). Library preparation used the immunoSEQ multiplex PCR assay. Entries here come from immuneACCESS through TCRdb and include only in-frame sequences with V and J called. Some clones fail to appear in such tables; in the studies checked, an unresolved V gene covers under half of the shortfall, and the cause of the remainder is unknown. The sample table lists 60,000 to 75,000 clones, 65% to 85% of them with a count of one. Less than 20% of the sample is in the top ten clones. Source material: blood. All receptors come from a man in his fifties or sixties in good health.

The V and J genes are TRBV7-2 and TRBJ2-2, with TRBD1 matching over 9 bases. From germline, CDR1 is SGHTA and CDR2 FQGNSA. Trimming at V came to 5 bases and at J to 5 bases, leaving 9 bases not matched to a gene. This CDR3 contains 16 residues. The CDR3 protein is CASSELQGAVTGELFF. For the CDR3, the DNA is TGTGCCAGCAGCGAATTACAGGGGGCTGTAACCGGGGAGCTGTTTTTT.

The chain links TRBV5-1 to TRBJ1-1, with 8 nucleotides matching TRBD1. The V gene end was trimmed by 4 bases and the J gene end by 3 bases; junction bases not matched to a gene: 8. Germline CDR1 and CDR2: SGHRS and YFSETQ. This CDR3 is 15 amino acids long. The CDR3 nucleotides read TGCGCCAGCAGCCGGACAGGGCAGGGGTACACTGAAGCTTTCTTT. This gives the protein CASSRTGQGYTEAFF.

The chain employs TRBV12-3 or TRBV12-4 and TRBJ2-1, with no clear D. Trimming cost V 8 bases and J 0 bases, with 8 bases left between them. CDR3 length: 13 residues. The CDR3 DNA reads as TGTGCCAGCTCTTTGAGCTCCTACAATGAGCAGTTCTTC. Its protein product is CASSLSSYNEQFF.

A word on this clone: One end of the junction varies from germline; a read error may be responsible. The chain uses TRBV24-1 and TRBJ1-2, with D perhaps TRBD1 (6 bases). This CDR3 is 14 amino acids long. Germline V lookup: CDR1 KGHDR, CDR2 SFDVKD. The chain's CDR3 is CATSLTGGSGTLVF. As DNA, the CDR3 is TGTGCCACCAGTTTGACAGGAGGAAGCGGAACCCTAGTCTTC.

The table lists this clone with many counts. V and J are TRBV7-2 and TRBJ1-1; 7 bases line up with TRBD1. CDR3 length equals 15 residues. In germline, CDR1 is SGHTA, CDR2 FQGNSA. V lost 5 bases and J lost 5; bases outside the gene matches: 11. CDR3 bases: TGTGCCAGCAGCCCCCAACAGGGGCGATCAACTGAAGCTTTCTTT. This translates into CASSPQQGRSTEAFF.

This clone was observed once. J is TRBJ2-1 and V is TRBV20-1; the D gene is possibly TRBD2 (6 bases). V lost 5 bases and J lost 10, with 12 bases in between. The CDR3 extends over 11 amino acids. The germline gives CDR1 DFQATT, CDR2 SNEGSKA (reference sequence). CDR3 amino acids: CSAQLAYEQFF. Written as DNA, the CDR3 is TGCAGTGCTCAACTAGCTTACGAGCAGTTCTTC.

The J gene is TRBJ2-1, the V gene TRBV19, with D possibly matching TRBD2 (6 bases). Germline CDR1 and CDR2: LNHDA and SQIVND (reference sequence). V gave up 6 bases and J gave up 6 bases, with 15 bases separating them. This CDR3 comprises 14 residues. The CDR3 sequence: CASSLGPGGNEQFF. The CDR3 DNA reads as TGTGCCAGTAGCCTCGGCCCCGGGGGCAATGAGCAGTTCTTC.

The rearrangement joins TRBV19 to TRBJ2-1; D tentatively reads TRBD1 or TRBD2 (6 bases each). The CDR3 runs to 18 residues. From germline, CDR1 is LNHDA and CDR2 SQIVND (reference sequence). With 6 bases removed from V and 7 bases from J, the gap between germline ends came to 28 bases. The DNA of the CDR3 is TGTGCCAGTAGCCCTGCGATCGTTAGGGGGGTTATTGGAAATGAGCAGTTCTTC. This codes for CASSPAIVRGVIGNEQFF. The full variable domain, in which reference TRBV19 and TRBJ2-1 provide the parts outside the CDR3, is DGGITQSPKYLFRKEGQNVTLSCEQNLNHDAMYWYRQDPGQGLRLIYYSQIVNDFQKGDIAEGYSVSREKKESFPLTVTSAQKNPTAFYLCASSPAIVRGVIGNEQFFGPGTRLTVL.

The CDR3 DNA reads TGTGCCAGCAGTTACCCCTTGGGGGAAGCGGGGGACCAAGAGACCCAGTACTTC. Amino acids: CASSYPLGEAGDQETQYF. V is TRBV6-2 or TRBV6-3 and J is TRBJ2-5; 8 nucleotides align to TRBD2. The CDR3 has 18 amino acids. Germline CDR1 MNHEY, CDR2 SVGEGT. V lost 2 bases and J lost 0; bases outside the gene matches: 11.